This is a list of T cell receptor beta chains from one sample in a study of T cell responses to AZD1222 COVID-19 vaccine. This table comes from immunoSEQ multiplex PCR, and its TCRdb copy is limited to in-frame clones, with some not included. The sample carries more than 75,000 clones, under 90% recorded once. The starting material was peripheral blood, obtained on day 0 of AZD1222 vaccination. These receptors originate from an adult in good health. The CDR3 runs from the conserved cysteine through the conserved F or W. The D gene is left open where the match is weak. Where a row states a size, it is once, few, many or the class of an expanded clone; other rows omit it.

CASNGLPEREADGTDTQYF | TGTGCCAGCAACGGGCTTCCAGAGCGGGAGGCAGATGGCACAGATACGCAGTATTTT | TRBD2 | NA | TRBV28 | 19 | TRBJ2-3
CASTMTGGREKLFF | TGTGCCAGCACTATGACAGGGGGCCGGGAAAAACTGTTTTTT | TRBD1 | NA | TRBV27 | 14 | TRBJ1-4
CASSQGATEAFF | TGCGCCAGCAGCCAGGGGGCAACTGAAGCTTTCTTT | TRBD1 | NA | TRBV5-1 | 12 | TRBJ1-1
CASRALQRATEAFF | TGTGCCAGCAGGGCATTACAGAGGGCCACTGAAGCTTTCTTT | NA | NA | TRBV9 | 14 | TRBJ1-1
CASRKAGSEPYEQYF | TGTGCCAGCAGGAAGGCCGGGAGCGAACCCTACGAGCAGTACTTC | NA | NA | TRBV7-2 | 15 | TRBJ2-7
CSARGSYEQYF | TGCAGTGCTAGAGGGTCCTACGAGCAGTACTTC | NA | NA | TRBV20-1 | 11 | TRBJ2-7
CASSTLSGESLHF | TGTGCCAGCAGCACCCTTTCGGGGGAGTCCCTCCACTTT | NA | NA | TRBV28 | 13 | TRBJ1-6
CASSPNQGTPFF | TGTGCCAGCAGCCCCAACCAGGGGACCCCGTTCTTC | NA | NA | TRBV7-3 | 12 | TRBJ2-1
CASSPLGPSTEAFF | TGTGCCAGCAGCCCCCTGGGACCGTCCACTGAAGCTTTCTTT | NA | once | TRBV7-3 | 14 | TRBJ1-1
CASTPGFTDTQYF | TGTGCCAGCACCCCCGGGTTCACAGATACGCAGTATTTT | NA | NA | TRBV9 | 13 | TRBJ2-3
CASSTGTSSSGNTIYF | TGTGCCAGCAGTACCGGGACATCCAGCTCTGGAAACACCATATATTTT | NA | NA | TRBV5-4 | 16 | TRBJ1-3
CASRQGILGNQPQHF | TGTGCCAGCAGGCAGGGGATCCTTGGCAATCAGCCCCAGCATTTT | NA | NA | TRBV28 | 15 | TRBJ1-5
CASSFSVVATEAFF | TGTGCCAGCAGTTTTTCTGTGGTTGCCACTGAAGCTTTCTTT | NA | few | TRBV28 | 14 | TRBJ1-1